This T cell receptor beta chain comes out of a study of cytomegalovirus exposure and HLA in healthy donors. It was with 60 Vbeta and 13 Jbeta primers that the PCR ran. The table came from immunoSEQ multiplex PCR; TCRdb's copy has only in-frame clones and leaves some out. The sample lists 95,000 to 150,000 clones; 77% were seen once. Germline V gene lookup returns CDR1 MDHEN and CDR2 SYDVKM. With V trimmed by 3 bases and J by 8 bases, 10 bases remained unmatched. This CDR3 has 15 amino acids. Sequencing used PBMCs. The source is a human donor in good health. The chain carries TRBV28 and TRBJ2-3; 8 nucleotides match TRBD2. Written as DNA, the CDR3 is TGTGCCAGCAGTTTGGGCGGACGCCGGGGGGGTACGCAGTATTTT. Residues: CASSLGGRRGGTQYF.